These 2 T cell receptor beta chains were sequenced from one sample in a study of cytomegalovirus exposure and HLA in healthy donors. Assay: immunoSEQ multiplex PCR; the TCRdb copy retains only in-frame clones and omits some. The top ten clones hold 0.89% of a sample with some 170,000 clones, around 96% of them seen once. Input material: PBMCs. The receptor set was obtained from a young woman in good health and CMV-seronegative.

This clone was seen more than once but under ten times. This chain joins TRBV29-1 and TRBJ2-2; D is uncertain. With 6 bases removed from V and 8 bases from J, the gap between germline ends came to 7 bases. The CDR3 has 10 residues. The germline CDR1 and CDR2 sequences are SQVTM and ANQGSEA. DNA for the CDR3: TGCAGCGTCCTGTTAGGGGAGCTGTTTTTT. Amino acids: CSVLLGELFF.

For the CDR3, the DNA is TGCGCCAGCACACATGACGGACTAGCTTTTTCCTACGAGCAGTACTTC. Translated, it gives CASTHDGLAFSYEQYF. This chain uses TRBV5-1 with TRBJ2-7; 8 nucleotides align to TRBD2. Trimming took 6 bases from V and 1 from J; bases not matched to a gene: 12. The germline CDR1 and CDR2 sequences are SGHRS and YFSETQ. This CDR3 comprises 16 residues.